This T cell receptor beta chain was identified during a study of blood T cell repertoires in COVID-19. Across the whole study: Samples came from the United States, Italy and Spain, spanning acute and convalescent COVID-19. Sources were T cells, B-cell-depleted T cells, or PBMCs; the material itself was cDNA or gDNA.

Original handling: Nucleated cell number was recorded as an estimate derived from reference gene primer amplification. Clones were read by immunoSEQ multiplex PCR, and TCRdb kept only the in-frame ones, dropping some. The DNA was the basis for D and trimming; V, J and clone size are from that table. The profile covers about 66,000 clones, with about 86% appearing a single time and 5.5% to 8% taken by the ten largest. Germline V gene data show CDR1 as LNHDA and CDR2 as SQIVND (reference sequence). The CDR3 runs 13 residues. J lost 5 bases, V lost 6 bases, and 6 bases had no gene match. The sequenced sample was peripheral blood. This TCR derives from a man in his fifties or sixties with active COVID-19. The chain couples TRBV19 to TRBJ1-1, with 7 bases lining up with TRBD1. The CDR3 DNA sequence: TGTGCCAGTAGGCCAGGGGGTCAAACTGAAGCTTTCTTT. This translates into CASRPGGQTEAFF.